The source of this T cell receptor (beta chain) is a study of T cells in Graves' hyperthyroidism and ophthalmopathy. Out of 10 ml of fresh peripheral blood came the PBMCs. This CDR3 contains 16 residues. Losses at the gene ends were 5 bases for V and 4 bases for J; bases not matched to a gene: 12. Germline CDR1 and CDR2: SEHNR and FQNEAQ (reference sequence). TCR beta CDR3 sequences were amplified from RNA transcripts. The primer set for the first-round RT-PCR of the TCR CDR3 was HTBI. TCRdb ran MiXCR on the multiplex PCR reads and lists one entry per CDR3 protein. The data show 250,000 to 300,000 distinct CDR3 sequences, with approximately 18% seen just once and about two fifths held by the top ten. This clonotype was detected many times. What it recognizes is unknown. General study findings and limits: Ophthalmopathy onset followed model prediction by a median around 6.9 months. Ophthalmopathy and stable hyperthyroidism were told apart by a 13 V-J model.

The source is a man aged 50 to 59 with Graves' ophthalmopathy. Sequencing was performed on blood. The gene calls are TRBV7-9 and TRBJ1-1, with 8 bases matching TRBD1. CDR3 sequence: CASSLGRGQGFTEAFF. The CDR3 coding sequence is TGTGCCAGCAGCCTCGGCAGAGGACAGGGATTCACTGAAGCTTTCTTT.